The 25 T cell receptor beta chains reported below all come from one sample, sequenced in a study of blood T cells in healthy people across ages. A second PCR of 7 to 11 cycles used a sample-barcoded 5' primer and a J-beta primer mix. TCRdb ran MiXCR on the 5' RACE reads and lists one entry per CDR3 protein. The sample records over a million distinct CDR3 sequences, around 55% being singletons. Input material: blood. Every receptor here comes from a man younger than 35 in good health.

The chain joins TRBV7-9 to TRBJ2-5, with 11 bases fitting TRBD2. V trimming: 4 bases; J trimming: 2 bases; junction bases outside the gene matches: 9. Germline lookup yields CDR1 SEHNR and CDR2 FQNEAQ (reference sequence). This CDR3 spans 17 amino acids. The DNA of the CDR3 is TGTGCCAGCAGCTACGAACCCGGGACTAGCGGACAAGAGACCCAGTACTTC. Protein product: CASSYEPGTSGQETQYF.

Here the CDR3 reads CASRPAGIYEQYF. CDR3 DNA sequence: TGTGCCAGCAGGCCCGCTGGGATCTACGAGCAGTACTTC. This chain connects TRBV28 to TRBJ2-4; D remains ambiguous. Gene TRBJ2-7 matches the end of the DNA better, so the J call may be wrong. The germline gives CDR1 MDHEN, CDR2 SYDVKM. This CDR3 region has 13 residues.

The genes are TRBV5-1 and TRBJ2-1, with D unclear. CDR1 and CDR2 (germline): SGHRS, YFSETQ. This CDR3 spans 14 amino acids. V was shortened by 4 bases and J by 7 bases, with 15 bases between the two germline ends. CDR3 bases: TGCGCCAGCAGCGGAGTGAGCCAGAGAAATGAGCAGTTCTTC. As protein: CASSGVSQRNEQFF.

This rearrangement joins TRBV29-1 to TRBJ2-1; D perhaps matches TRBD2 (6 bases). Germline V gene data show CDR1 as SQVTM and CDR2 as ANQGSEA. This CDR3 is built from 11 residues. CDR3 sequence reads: CSLPGGETQFF. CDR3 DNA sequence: TGCAGTTTACCCGGGGGAGAGACCCAGTTCTTC.

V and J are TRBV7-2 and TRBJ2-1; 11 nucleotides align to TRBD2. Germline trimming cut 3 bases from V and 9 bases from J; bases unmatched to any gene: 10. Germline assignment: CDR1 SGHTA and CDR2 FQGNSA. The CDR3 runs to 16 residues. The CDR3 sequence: CASSFLSGGAFGEQFF. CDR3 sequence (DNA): TGTGCCAGCAGCTTCCTTAGCGGGGGGGCCTTTGGTGAGCAGTTCTTC.

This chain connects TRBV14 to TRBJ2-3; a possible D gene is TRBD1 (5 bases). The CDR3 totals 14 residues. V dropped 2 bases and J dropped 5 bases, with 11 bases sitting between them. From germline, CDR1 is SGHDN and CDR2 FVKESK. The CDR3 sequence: CASSQKGWQDTQYF. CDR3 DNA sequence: TGTGCCAGCAGCCAAAAGGGGTGGCAAGATACGCAGTATTTT.

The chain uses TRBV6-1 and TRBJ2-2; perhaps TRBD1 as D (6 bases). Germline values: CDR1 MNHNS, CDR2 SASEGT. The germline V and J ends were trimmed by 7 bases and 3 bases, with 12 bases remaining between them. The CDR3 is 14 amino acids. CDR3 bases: TGTGCCAGCATTCTCAGGGGAGACACCGGGGAGCTGTTTTTT. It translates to CASILRGDTGELFF.

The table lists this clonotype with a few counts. The CDR3 nucleotides are TGTGCCAGCAGCCCAAGGTTTTGGGACAGGGAAGAGACCCAGTACTTC. Translation: CASSPRFWDREETQYF. This chain connects TRBV7-2 to TRBJ2-5; TRBD1 aligns across 9 bases. CDR3 length: 16 residues. The germline CDR1 and CDR2 sequences are SGHTA and FQGNSA. J lost 3 bases, V lost 5 bases, and 10 bases had no gene match.

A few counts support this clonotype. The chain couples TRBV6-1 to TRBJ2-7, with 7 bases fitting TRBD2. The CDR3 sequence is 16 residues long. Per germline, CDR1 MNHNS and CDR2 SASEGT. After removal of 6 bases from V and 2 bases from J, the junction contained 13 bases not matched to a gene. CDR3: CASSDLRLASPYEQYF. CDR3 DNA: TGTGCCAGCAGCGATCTAAGACTAGCCTCCCCCTACGAGCAGTACTTC.

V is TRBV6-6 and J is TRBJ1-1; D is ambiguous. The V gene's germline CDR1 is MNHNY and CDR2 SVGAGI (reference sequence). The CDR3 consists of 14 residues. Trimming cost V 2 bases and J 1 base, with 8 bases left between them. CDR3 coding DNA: TGTGCCAGCAGTTACGGCTGGAAGAACACTGAAGCTTTCTTT. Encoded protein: CASSYGWKNTEAFF.

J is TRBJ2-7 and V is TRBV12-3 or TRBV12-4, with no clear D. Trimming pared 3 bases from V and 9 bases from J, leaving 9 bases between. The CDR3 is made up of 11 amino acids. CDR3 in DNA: TGTGCCAGCAGTTTTTCGTCGGGGCAGTACTTC. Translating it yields CASSFSSGQYF.

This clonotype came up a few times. CDR3 in DNA: TGCAGCGTTGAGGGAAGGTCTTGGGCTCAAGAGACCCAGTACTTC. Translating it yields CSVEGRSWAQETQYF. The J gene is TRBJ2-5, the V gene TRBV29-1; D gene uncertain. V was pared by 3 bases and J by 2 bases, with 16 bases between. The CDR3 is made up of 15 amino acids. Germline CDR1 and CDR2: SQVTM and ANQGSEA.

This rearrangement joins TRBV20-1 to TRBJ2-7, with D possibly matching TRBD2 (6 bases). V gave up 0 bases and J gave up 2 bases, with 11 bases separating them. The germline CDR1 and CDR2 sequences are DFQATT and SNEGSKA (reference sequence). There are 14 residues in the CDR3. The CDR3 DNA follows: TGCAGTGCTAGAGAACCGGGGGAGACCTACGAGCAGTACTTC. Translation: CSAREPGETYEQYF.

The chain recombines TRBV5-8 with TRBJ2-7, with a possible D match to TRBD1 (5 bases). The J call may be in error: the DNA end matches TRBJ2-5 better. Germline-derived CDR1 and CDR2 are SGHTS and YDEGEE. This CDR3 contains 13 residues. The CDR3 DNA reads TGTGCCAGCAGCTTCAGGGTATGGAAGACCCAGTACTTC. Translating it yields CASSFRVWKTQYF.

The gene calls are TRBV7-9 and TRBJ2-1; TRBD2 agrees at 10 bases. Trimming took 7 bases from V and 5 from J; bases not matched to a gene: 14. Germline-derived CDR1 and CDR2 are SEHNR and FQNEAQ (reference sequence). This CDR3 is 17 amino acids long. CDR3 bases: TGTGCCAGCACCTCAGTGCCTAGCGGGAGTTTTCACAATGAGCAGTTCTTC. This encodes CASTSVPSGSFHNEQFF.

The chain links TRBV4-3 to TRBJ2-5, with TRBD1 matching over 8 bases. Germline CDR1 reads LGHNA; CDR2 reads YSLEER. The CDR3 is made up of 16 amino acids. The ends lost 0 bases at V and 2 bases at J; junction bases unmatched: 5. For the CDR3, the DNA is TGCGCCAGCAGCCAAGAACTCGGGGACAGGCAAGAGACCCAGTACTTC. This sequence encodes CASSQELGDRQETQYF.

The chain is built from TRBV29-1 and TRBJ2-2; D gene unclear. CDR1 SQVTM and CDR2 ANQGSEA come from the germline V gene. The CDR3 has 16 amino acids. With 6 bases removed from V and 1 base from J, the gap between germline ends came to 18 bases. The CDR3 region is CSVVQTWTVNTGELFF. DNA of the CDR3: TGCAGCGTCGTCCAAACCTGGACCGTGAACACCGGGGAGCTGTTTTTT.

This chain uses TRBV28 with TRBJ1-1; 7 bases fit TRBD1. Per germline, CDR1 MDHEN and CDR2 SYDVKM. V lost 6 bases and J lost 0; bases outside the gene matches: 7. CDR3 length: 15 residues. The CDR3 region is CASSPPDRMNTEAFF. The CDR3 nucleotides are TGTGCCAGCAGCCCCCCGGACAGGATGAACACTGAAGCTTTCTTT. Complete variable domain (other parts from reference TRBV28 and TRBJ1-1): DVKVTQSSRYLVKRTGEKVFLECVQDMDHENMFWYRQDPGLGLRLIYFSYDVKMKEKGDIPEGYSVSREKKERFSLILESASTNQTSMYLCASSPPDRMNTEAFFGQGTRLTVV.

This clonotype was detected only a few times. CDR3 nucleotide sequence: TGTGCCAGCAGCTTACCGGGACGGACTAACTATGGCTACACCTTC. Protein sequence: CASSLPGRTNYGYTF. This chain joins TRBV7-9 and TRBJ1-2, with a possible D match to TRBD1 (5 bases). The CDR3 extends over 15 amino acids. The V and J ends lost 2 bases and 0 bases respectively, with 10 bases between them. Germline-derived CDR1 and CDR2 are SEHNR and FQNEAQ (reference sequence).

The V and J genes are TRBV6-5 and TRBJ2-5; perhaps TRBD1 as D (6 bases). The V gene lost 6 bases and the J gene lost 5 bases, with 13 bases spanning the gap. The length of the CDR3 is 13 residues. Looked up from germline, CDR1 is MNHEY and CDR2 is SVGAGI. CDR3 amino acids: CASSHRVGETQYF. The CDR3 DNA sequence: TGTGCCAGCAGCCACAGGGTGGGGGAGACCCAGTACTTC.

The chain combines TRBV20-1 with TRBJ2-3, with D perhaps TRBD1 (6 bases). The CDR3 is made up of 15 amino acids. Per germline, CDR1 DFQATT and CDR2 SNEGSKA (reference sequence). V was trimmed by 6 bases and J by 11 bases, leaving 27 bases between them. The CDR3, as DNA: TGCAGTGCCCCAACTATAGGGACATGGAGGCGCGTGCAGTATTTT. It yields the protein CSAPTIGTWRRVQYF.

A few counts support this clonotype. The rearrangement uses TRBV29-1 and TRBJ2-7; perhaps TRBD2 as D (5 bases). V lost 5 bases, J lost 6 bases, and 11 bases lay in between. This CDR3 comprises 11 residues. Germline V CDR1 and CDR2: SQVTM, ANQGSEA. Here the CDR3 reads CSVRMAGEQYF. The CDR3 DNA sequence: TGCAGCGTTAGAATGGCGGGCGAGCAGTACTTC.

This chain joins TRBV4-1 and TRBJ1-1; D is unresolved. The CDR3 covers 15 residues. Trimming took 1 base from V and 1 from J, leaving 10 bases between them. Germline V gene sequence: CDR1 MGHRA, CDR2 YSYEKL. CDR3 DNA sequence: TGCGCCAGCAGCCAAGGGGGATTCGCGAACACTGAAGCTTTCTTT. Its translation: CASSQGGFANTEAFF.

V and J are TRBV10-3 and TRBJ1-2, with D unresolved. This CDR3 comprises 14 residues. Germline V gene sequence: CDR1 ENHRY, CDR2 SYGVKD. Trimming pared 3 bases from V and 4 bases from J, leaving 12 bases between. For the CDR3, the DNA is TGTGCCATCAGTGAAGTGGGATCTGGCTATGGCTACACCTTC. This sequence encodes CAISEVGSGYGYTF.

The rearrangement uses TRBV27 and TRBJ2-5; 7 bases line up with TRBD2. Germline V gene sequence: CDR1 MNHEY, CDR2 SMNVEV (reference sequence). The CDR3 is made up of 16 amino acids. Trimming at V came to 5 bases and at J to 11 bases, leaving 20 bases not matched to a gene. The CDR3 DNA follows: TGTGCCAGCAGTCCCAGGGAGGGGAAATTCTACAATGAGCAGTACTTC. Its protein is CASSPREGKFYNEQYF.